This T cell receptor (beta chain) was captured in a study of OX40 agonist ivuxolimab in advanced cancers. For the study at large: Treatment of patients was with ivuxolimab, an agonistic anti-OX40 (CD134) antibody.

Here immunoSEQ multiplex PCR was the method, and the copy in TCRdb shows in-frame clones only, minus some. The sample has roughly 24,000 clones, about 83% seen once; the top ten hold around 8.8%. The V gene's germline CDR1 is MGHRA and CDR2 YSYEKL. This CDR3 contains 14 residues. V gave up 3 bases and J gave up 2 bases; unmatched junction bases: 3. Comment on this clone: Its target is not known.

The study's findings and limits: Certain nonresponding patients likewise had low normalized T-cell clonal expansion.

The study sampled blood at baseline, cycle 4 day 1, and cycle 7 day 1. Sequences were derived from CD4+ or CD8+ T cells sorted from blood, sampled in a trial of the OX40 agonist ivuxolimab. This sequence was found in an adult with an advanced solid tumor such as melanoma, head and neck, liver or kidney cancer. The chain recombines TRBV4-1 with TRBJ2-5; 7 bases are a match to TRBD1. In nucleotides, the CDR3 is TGCGCCAGCAGCCAGGGACAGACTCAAGAGACCCAGTACTTC. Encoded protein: CASSQGQTQETQYF.